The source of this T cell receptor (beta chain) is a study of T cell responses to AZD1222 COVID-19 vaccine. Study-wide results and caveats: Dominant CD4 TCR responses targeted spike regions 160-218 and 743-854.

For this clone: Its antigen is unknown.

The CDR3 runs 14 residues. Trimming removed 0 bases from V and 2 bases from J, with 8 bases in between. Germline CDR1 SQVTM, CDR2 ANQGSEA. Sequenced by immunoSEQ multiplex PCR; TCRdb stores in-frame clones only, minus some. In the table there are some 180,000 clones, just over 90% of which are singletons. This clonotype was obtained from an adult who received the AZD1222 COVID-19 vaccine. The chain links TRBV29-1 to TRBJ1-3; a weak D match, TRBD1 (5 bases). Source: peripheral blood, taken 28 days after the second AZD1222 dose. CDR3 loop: CSVEEGTTGNTIYF. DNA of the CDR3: TGCAGCGTTGAAGAGGGGACGACTGGAAACACCATATATTTT.